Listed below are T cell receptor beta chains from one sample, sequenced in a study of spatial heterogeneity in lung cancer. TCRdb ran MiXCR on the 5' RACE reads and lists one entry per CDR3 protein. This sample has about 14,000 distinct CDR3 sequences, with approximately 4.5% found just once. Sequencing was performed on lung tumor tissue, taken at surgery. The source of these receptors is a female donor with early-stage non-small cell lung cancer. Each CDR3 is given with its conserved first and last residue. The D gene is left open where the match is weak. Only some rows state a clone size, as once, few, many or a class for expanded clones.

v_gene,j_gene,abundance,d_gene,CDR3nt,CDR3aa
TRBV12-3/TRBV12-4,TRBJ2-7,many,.,TGTGCCAGCACCACAGGGTATAGCTCCTACGAGCAGTACTTC,CASTTGYSSYEQYF
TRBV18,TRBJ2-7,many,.,TGTGCCAGCTCACCCAAAAGGGGCTACGAGCAGTACTTC,CASSPKRGYEQYF
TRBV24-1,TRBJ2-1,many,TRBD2,TGTGCCACCAGTGATTTGTCTAGCGGCTTCAATGAGCAGTTCTTC,CATSDLSSGFNEQFF
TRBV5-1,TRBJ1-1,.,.,TGCGCCAGCAGCTCTACCTCGGACAGAGTGGCTTTCTTT,CASSSTSDRVAFF
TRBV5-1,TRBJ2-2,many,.,TGCGCCAGCAGCTTCCAGAACACCGGGGAGCTGTTTTTT,CASSFQNTGELFF
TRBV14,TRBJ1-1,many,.,TGTGCCAGCAGCCAGGCGGCATCCGGACGCACTGAAGCTTTCTTT,CASSQAASGRTEAFF
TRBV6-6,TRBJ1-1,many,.,TGTGCCAGCAGTTACCTGGCAGAAGGGAACACTGAAGCTTTCTTT,CASSYLAEGNTEAFF
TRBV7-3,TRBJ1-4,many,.,TGTGCCAGCAGCTTTACCGGGAACAATGAAAAACTGTTTTTT,CASSFTGNNEKLFF
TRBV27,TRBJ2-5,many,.,TGTGCCAGCAGTTTGGGCGACAGAGAGAGGGAGACCCAGTACTTC,CASSLGDRERETQYF
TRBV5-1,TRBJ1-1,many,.,TGCGCCAGCAGCTTGGGGTCCAACACTGAAGCTTTCTTT,CASSLGSNTEAFF
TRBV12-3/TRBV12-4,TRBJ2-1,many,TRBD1,TGTGCCAGCAGTGATGGGACAGCAAACTACAATGAGCAGTTCTTC,CASSDGTANYNEQFF
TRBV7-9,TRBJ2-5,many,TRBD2,TGTGCCAGCAGCCGGCGCGGGGGAAAGACCCAGTACTTC,CASSRRGGKTQYF
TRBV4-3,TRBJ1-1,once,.,TGCGCCAGCAGCCATAATGAGGGTACTGAAGCTTTCTTT,CASSHNEGTEAFF
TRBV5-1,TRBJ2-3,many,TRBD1,TGCGCCAGCAGCGACCTCACAGGGGGCGAGCAGTATTTT,CASSDLTGGEQYF
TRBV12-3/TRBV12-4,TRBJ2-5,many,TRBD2,TGTGCCAGCAGCCCTTGGACTAGCGGATTCGGTGAGACCCAGTACTTC,CASSPWTSGFGETQYF
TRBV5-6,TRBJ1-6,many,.,TGTGCCAGCAGCTTGGTCCAGGGGTACAATTCACCCCTCCACTTT,CASSLVQGYNSPLHF
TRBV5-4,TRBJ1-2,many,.,TGTGCCAGCAGCTTCGGAGGGAACTATGGCTACACCTTC,CASSFGGNYGYTF
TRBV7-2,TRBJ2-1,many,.,TGTGCCAGCAGCTTAGCGTCCCGTGAGGGCTATGAGCAGTTCTTC,CASSLASREGYEQFF